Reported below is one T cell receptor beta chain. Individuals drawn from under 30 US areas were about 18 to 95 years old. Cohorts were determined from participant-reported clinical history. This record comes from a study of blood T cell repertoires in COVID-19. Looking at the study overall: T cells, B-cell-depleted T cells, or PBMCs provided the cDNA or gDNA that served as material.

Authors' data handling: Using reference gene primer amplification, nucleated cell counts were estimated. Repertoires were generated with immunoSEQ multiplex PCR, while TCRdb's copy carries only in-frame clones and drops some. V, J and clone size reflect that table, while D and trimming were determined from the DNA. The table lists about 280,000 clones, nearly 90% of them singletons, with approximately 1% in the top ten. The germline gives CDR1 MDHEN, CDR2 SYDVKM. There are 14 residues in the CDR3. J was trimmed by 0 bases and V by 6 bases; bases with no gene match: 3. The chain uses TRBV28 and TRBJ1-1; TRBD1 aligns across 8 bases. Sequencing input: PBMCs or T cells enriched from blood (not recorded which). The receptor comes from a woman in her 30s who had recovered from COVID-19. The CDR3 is CASRQGGLNTEAFF. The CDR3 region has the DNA TGTGCCAGCAGACAGGGGGGATTGAACACTGAAGCTTTCTTT.